These T cell receptor beta chains were read from a single sample in a study of blood T cell repertoires in COVID-19. Measured with immunoSEQ multiplex PCR; TCRdb has only the in-frame clones, and not every one. This sample has roughly 120,000 clones; around four fifths occur once, and the top ten carry less than 9%. Sequenced material: peripheral blood. These receptors were taken from a man in his 70s with active or convalescent COVID-19. The CDR3 runs from the conserved cysteine through the conserved F or W. Each record gives: V gene, D gene, clone size, J gene, CDR3 DNA, CDR3 protein. The D gene is left open where the match is weak. Clone size appears in some rows only: once, few, many, or a class for an expanded clone.

>TRBV28|TRBD1|.|TRBJ1-3
TGTGCCAGCAGTTCCCCGTGGGACAGGGGCGCCGCTAGCTCTGGAAACACCATATATTTT
CASSSPWDRGAASSGNTIYF
>TRBV9|.|.|TRBJ1-1
TGTGCCAGCAGCGTAGTTTTAGAGAACACTGAAGCTTTCTTT
CASSVVLENTEAFF
>TRBV23-1|.|.|TRBJ2-7
TGCGCCAGCAGTCAATCGACGAGGGATTCGTACGAGCAGTACTTC
CASSQSTRDSYEQYF
>TRBV12-3/TRBV12-4|TRBD1|.|TRBJ2-7
TGTGCCAGCAGCCCGGGACAGAACGAGCAGTACTTC
CASSPGQNEQYF
>TRBV5-6|TRBD2|.|TRBJ2-5
TGTGCCAGCAGCTTGGAAGCACTAGCGGGAGTAGGTGAGACCCAGTACTTC
CASSLEALAGVGETQYF
>TRBV6-1|TRBD1|.|TRBJ1-5
TGTGCCAGCAGAAGAACAGGGGAAGGTCAGCCCCAGCATTTT
CASRRTGEGQPQHF
>TRBV5-4|.|.|TRBJ1-6
TGTGCCAGCAGCTTGGACCCACTTGGGGCCCGTAATTCACCCCTCCACTTT
CASSLDPLGARNSPLHF
>TRBV6-2/TRBV6-3|.|.|TRBJ1-1
TGTGCCAGCAGTTACTCGAAGGGGCCCAACAAGCCAGCTTTCTTT
CASSYSKGPNKPAFF
>TRBV10-3|.|.|TRBJ2-2
TGTGCCATCATGAACGGGGACACGAACACCGGGGAGCTGTTTTTT
CAIMNGDTNTGELFF
>TRBV6-5|TRBD1|.|TRBJ1-6
TGTGCCAGCAAATTTCGGGACAGCTCTTTTTCACCCCTCCACTTT
CASKFRDSSFSPLHF
>TRBV10-2|.|few|TRBJ2-1
TGCGCCAGCAGTGGCGCGAGGGCCGCTGAGCAGTTCTTC
CASSGARAAEQFF
>TRBV19|.|.|TRBJ2-2
TGTGCCAGTAGTATAGGGGCCAGTAACACCGGGGAGCTGTTTTTT
CASSIGASNTGELFF
>TRBV24-1|.|.|TRBJ2-3
TGTGCCACCAGTGATGCGAGCACAGATACGCAGTATTTT
CATSDASTDTQYF
>TRBV11-2|TRBD2|.|TRBJ2-1
TGTGCCAGCAGCCCGAGACTAGCGGGGGACGATGAGCAGTTCTTC
CASSPRLAGDDEQFF
>TRBV7-8|.|.|TRBJ1-5
TGTGCCAGCAGCTTAGAAGCCAGGAATAGCAATCAGCCCCAGCATTTT
CASSLEARNSNQPQHF
>TRBV30|TRBD2|few|TRBJ2-1
TGTGCCTGGAGTGTAATGTCTAGCGGGAGGGACAGGAGGTTGATCTTC
CAWSVMSSGRDRRLIF
>TRBV9|TRBD2|.|TRBJ2-3
TGTGCCAGCAGCGTAGAGGTAGCGGGGGCCTCAGATACGCAGTATTTT
CASSVEVAGASDTQYF
>TRBV5-4|TRBD1|.|TRBJ1-6
TGTGCCAGCAGCTTGGAGGGGGCAGGGTGGTCACCCCTCCACTTT
CASSLEGAGWSPLHF
>TRBV7-3|TRBD2|.|TRBJ2-1
TGTGCCAGCAGCTTAAGGCGGGAGAGGGGCAATGAGCAGTTCTTC
CASSLRRERGNEQFF
>TRBV13|TRBD2|.|TRBJ2-1
TGTGCCAGCAGCTTCCGCACCGGGACTAGCGGATCCAATGAGCAGTTCTTC
CASSFRTGTSGSNEQFF
>TRBV2|.|.|TRBJ1-4
TGTGCCAGCAGGACGGACAGAATCTCCCCAACTAAAGAAAAACTGTTTTTT
CASRTDRISPTKEKLFF
>TRBV6-2/TRBV6-3|TRBD2|.|TRBJ2-1
TGTGCCAGCAGCTCGGGACTAACAAGCTCCTACAATGAGCAGTTCTTC
CASSSGLTSSYNEQFF
>TRBV14|TRBD1|.|TRBJ1-4
TGTGCCAGCAGCCGGGACAGGGTTAATGAAAAACTGTTTTTT
CASSRDRVNEKLFF
>TRBV5-1|TRBD2|.|TRBJ2-1
TGCGCCAGCAGCCAGGGAGTACTAGCGGGGTGGTACAATGAGCAGTTCTTC
CASSQGVLAGWYNEQFF
>TRBV6-2/TRBV6-3|TRBD1|once|TRBJ2-7
TGTGCCAGCAGTTATAGGGGACAGGGGCCCTACGAGCAGTACTTC
CASSYRGQGPYEQYF
>TRBV15|TRBD1|.|TRBJ1-2
TGTGCCACCAGCAGATCGACAGGGGCTGGGGACTATGGCTACACCTTC
CATSRSTGAGDYGYTF
>TRBV11-2|TRBD1|.|TRBJ2-3
TGTGCCAGCAGCTCACTGGACAGGGAGGCAGATACGCAGTATTTT
CASSSLDREADTQYF
>TRBV10-3|TRBD1|once|TRBJ1-6
TGTGCCGCCGGGACAGGCTATAATTCACCCCTCCACTTT
CAAGTGYNSPLHF
>TRBV7-8|.|few|TRBJ1-2
TGTGCCAGCAGCACGAACGTGGCAGAACCCTATGGCTACACCTTC
CASSTNVAEPYGYTF
>TRBV7-9|TRBD1|.|TRBJ1-3
TGTGCCAGCAGCATCTACAGGGGGCTCAGCTCTGGAAACACCATATATTTT
CASSIYRGLSSGNTIYF
>TRBV30|TRBD1|.|TRBJ1-1
TGTGCCTGGTGCGGGGACAGAAGAAGTGAAGCTTTCTTT
CAWCGDRRSEAFF
>TRBV18|TRBD1|.|TRBJ1-2
TGTGCCAGCTCACCAGGGGGGACAGCACGGATCTATGGCTACACCTTC
CASSPGGTARIYGYTF
>TRBV5-1|.|.|TRBJ1-1
TGCGCCAGCAGCTTGGGGGTGGGGGCGAGTACTGAAGCTTTCTTT
CASSLGVGASTEAFF
>TRBV25-1|.|.|TRBJ1-6
TGTGCCAGCCCACAGGGTCGGGCACCCCTCCACTTT
CASPQGRAPLHF
>TRBV14|.|.|TRBJ2-7
TGTGCCAGCAGCCAAGAAGGGGGGGGACTAACCTACGAGCAGTACTTC
CASSQEGGGLTYEQYF
>TRBV27|TRBD1|.|TRBJ1-2
TGTGCCAGCAGTTCCGGACAGGGGGTATCCTATGGCTACACCTTC
CASSSGQGVSYGYTF
>TRBV20-1|TRBD1|.|TRBJ1-1
TGCAGTGGGACAGGGGGCGGTGAAGCTTTCTTT
CSGTGGGEAFF
>TRBV11-2|.|.|TRBJ2-5
TGTGCCAGCAGCCCGGGGGTCGTGGAGACCCAGTACTTC
CASSPGVVETQYF
>TRBV13|TRBD1|.|TRBJ1-2
TGTGCCAGCAGCTTAGTCGGACAGGGGGATGGCTACACCTTC
CASSLVGQGDGYTF
>TRBV9|TRBD2|.|TRBJ2-3
TGTGCCAGCAGCGTAGTTACGGGAGGGGTTACAGATACGCAGTATTTT
CASSVVTGGVTDTQYF
>TRBV27|TRBD1|.|TRBJ2-3
TGTGCCAGCCGTTCGACAGGGGGCCACAAAGATACGCAGTATTTT
CASRSTGGHKDTQYF
>TRBV6-2/TRBV6-3|TRBD1|.|TRBJ1-1
TGTGCCAGCAGTCTCGAGACAGGGTCGTACACTGAAGCTTTCTTT
CASSLETGSYTEAFF
>TRBV5-6|TRBD2|.|TRBJ2-2
TGTGCCAGCAGCCATACTAGCGGTACGAACACCGGGGAGCTGTTTTTT
CASSHTSGTNTGELFF
>TRBV7-2|.|.|TRBJ2-1
TGTGCCAGCACCCCGGCAGCGAGCTCCTACAATGAGCAGTTCTTC
CASTPAASSYNEQFF
>TRBV19|TRBD1|.|TRBJ1-2
TGTGCCAGTAGTCCCCGGACAGGGCAGGGTGGCTACACCTTC
CASSPRTGQGGYTF
>TRBV28|.|.|TRBJ2-1
TGTGCCAGCAGGGAGGACCTGAGCTCCTACAATGAGCAGTTCTTC
CASREDLSSYNEQFF
>TRBV6-5|.|.|TRBJ1-1
TGTGCCAGCAGTTACCGCGGACAGCCCTACACTGAAGCTTTCTTT
CASSYRGQPYTEAFF
>TRBV5-6|.|few|TRBJ2-5
TGTGCCAGCAGCACCATAGACAGCCAAGAGACCCAGTACTTC
CASSTIDSQETQYF
>TRBV5-1|.|.|TRBJ2-1
TGCGCCAGCAGCTTCGGGAACAATGAGCAGTTCTTC
CASSFGNNEQFF
>TRBV6-5|.|.|TRBJ1-3
TGTGCCAGCTGGAGCGCTGGAAACACCATATATTTT
CASWSAGNTIYF
>TRBV27|.|few|TRBJ1-6
TGTGCCAGCAGTTTGGAAGGGAGGAGCACGGATAATTCACCCCTCCACTTT
CASSLEGRSTDNSPLHF
>TRBV28|TRBD1|.|TRBJ1-6
TGTGCCAGCAGTGGAGGGGACAGGAATAATTCACCCCTCCACTTT
CASSGGDRNNSPLHF
>TRBV19|.|once|TRBJ1-2
TGTGCCAGTAGTATGGAGGTCAGCTATGGCTACACCTTC
CASSMEVSYGYTF
>TRBV5-8|.|.|TRBJ1-2
TGTGCCAGCAGCTTGACAGGAGCAAACTATGGCTACACCTTC
CASSLTGANYGYTF
>TRBV5-5|TRBD1|few|TRBJ1-1
TGTGCCAGCAGCTTGGCGCAGGGGGTCACTGAAGCTTTCTTT
CASSLAQGVTEAFF
>TRBV2|TRBD2|.|TRBJ2-1
TGTGCCAGCAGGGAACTAGCGGGAGACTACAATGAGCAGTTCTTC
CASRELAGDYNEQFF
>TRBV6-5|.|.|TRBJ2-5
TGTGCCAGCAGTTACGGGCTGCGCGAGACCCAGTACTTC
CASSYGLRETQYF
>TRBV5-4|.|once|TRBJ1-1
TGTGCCAGCAGCTTGGACGGCGGGCGGGGCACTGAAGCTTTCTTT
CASSLDGGRGTEAFF